A selection of T cell receptor beta chains follows, all from one sample in a study of blood T cell repertoires in COVID-19. Repertoires were generated with immunoSEQ multiplex PCR, while TCRdb's copy carries only in-frame clones and drops some. Of under 450,000 clones in the sample, roughly 90% were seen once. The sample comprised PBMCs or T cells enriched from blood (not recorded which). The receptors were gathered from a woman aged 40 to 55 who had been exposed to COVID-19. The CDR3 runs from the conserved cysteine through the conserved F or W. Not all rows give a size; the values are once, few, many and, for expanded clones, a class.

TRBV3-1/TRBV3-2,-,TRBJ1-2,CASSQAGQGIVYGYTF
TRBV5-1,-,TRBJ1-2,CASSSDRANYGYTF
TRBV30,once,TRBJ2-1,CAWSNGGTYNEQFF
TRBV12-5,-,TRBJ2-7,CASGFRAGGSLTYEQYF
TRBV27,-,TRBJ1-2,CASSLGLSYGYTF
TRBV2,-,TRBJ1-1,CASTPTRGMGNTEAFF
TRBV28,-,TRBJ2-7,CASIQGAGLYEQYF
TRBV7-2,-,TRBJ2-7,CASSEAGTSDYEQYF
TRBV3-1/TRBV3-2,-,TRBJ2-7,CASAWRTYEQYF
TRBV10-3,-,TRBJ1-1,CAISGADRGYTEAFF
TRBV19,-,TRBJ1-2,CASSISQINYGYTF
TRBV9,-,TRBJ1-1,CASSATSSANTEAFF
TRBV5-1,-,TRBJ1-6,CASTLAGSSYNSPLHF
TRBV4-1,-,TRBJ2-1,CASSQEGSSGSPEQFF
TRBV19,-,TRBJ1-5,CASTGTAYSNQPQHF
TRBV10-1,-,TRBJ1-4,CASSHQVGRGKSTNEKLFF
TRBV27,-,TRBJ1-2,CASSLAGARGYTF
TRBV30,-,TRBJ2-3,CAWSPRGLAGLTDTQYF
TRBV30,-,TRBJ2-1,CAWSAQGVYNEQFF
TRBV6-5,once,TRBJ1-2,CASMKGQGSGYTF
TRBV6-6,-,TRBJ2-2,CASDRRQGRTGELFF
TRBV7-6,-,TRBJ2-1,CASSQRTGGGNEQFF
TRBV19,-,TRBJ1-5,CASSIVQGRNQPQHF
TRBV18,-,TRBJ2-3,CASSPPPGYTDTQYF
TRBV27,-,TRBJ1-5,CASSPRGGAAQPQHF
TRBV29-1,-,TRBJ1-1,CSYVQGAGGTEAFF
TRBV30,-,TRBJ1-2,CAWNSGDGYTF
TRBV19,-,TRBJ1-1,CASRMDTGRGNTEAFF
TRBV7-2,-,TRBJ2-5,CASSLRDSIVKETQYF
TRBV5-6,-,TRBJ2-2,CASSGTSGTGELFF
TRBV6-1,-,TRBJ1-5,CASSERTIYSNQPQHF
TRBV15,few,TRBJ2-7,CATSRDLTSGFGEQYF
TRBV19,-,TRBJ1-4,CASSRRGVNEKLFF
TRBV18,once,TRBJ2-7,CASSPLSHAEPGQASTYEQYF
TRBV2,-,TRBJ1-3,CASSDFRGNTIYF
TRBV27,-,TRBJ1-2,CASASGGLNYGYTF
TRBV6-2/TRBV6-3,-,TRBJ1-4,CASSRTPDIATNEKLFF
TRBV23-1,-,TRBJ1-3,CASSQSPGRVINTIYF
TRBV7-3,-,TRBJ2-1,CASSLSGGVYNEQFF
TRBV3-1/TRBV3-2,-,TRBJ2-2,CASSQGGRLAVGGELFF
TRBV19,-,TRBJ2-2,CASSPFTGELFF
TRBV6-5,-,TRBJ1-1,CASSYSTAPMWTEAFF
TRBV9,once,TRBJ2-1,CASSVEGTSGVGYNEQFF
TRBV6-5,-,TRBJ1-5,CASRPTGGPQHF
TRBV2,-,TRBJ2-7,CASSELWGQGTYEQYF
TRBV14,few,TRBJ2-5,CASSQSRTSGSGETQYF
TRBV2,-,TRBJ1-2,CASSLGSLEGYTF
TRBV18,-,TRBJ1-2,CASSPGQGGYGYTF
TRBV5-1,once,TRBJ2-5,CASGTQGGETQYF
TRBV9,-,TRBJ1-2,CASSVVGAARWWGYTF
TRBV6-1,-,TRBJ1-6,CASSDLGLRGSSYNSPLHF
TRBV19,-,TRBJ1-2,CASSLQGRGGYTF
TRBV12-3/TRBV12-4,-,TRBJ1-3,CASQIQSGNTIYF
TRBV2,-,TRBJ1-2,CASSSDYGYTF
TRBV7-2,-,TRBJ1-1,CASSIDGGAKFWAFF
TRBV18,-,TRBJ1-5,CASSPRQGESQPQHF
TRBV27,-,TRBJ2-7,CASSPTPGVGEQYF
TRBV18,-,TRBJ2-3,CASSRPGQGERNTQYF
TRBV11-2,-,TRBJ2-7,CASSPTGTINFYEQYF
TRBV18,once,TRBJ1-2,CASSGLITGGYTF